These T cell receptor beta chains were read from a single sample in a study of CD8 T cells in Susac syndrome. In TCRdb, the immunoSEQ multiplex PCR reads were re-called with MiXCR into one record per CDR3 protein. The data hold 200,000 or so distinct CDR3 sequences, with 90% to 95% observed a single time. Sequences were obtained from CD8+ T cells from PBMCs. Receptors were obtained from a human donor with multiple sclerosis. The CDR3 runs from the conserved cysteine through the conserved F or W. D genes are given only for firm matches. Clone size is stated in some rows and not others, as once, few, many or a class when expanded.

j_call: TRBJ2-7; d_call: TRBD2; v_call: TRBV7-9; clone_size: .; cdr3_aa: CASSFSSTSGPSYEQYF; cdr3_nt: TGTGCCAGCAGCTTCTCGTCGACTAGCGGGCCCTCCTACGAGCAGTACTTC
j_call: TRBJ2-1; d_call: TRBD1; v_call: TRBV12-3/TRBV12-4; clone_size: .; cdr3_aa: CASSFPETGYSYNEQFF; cdr3_nt: TGTGCCAGCAGTTTCCCCGAGACAGGGTACTCCTACAATGAGCAGTTCTTC
j_call: TRBJ1-4; d_call: TRBD1; v_call: TRBV6-5; clone_size: .; cdr3_aa: CASSYSPLRTGFNEKLFF; cdr3_nt: TGTGCCAGCAGTTACTCCCCTCTGAGGACAGGGTTTAATGAAAAACTGTTTTTT
j_call: TRBJ1-5; d_call: .; v_call: TRBV3-1; clone_size: once; cdr3_aa: CASSNHPAQPQHF; cdr3_nt: TGTGCCAGCAGCAACCATCCGGCCCAGCCCCAGCATTTT
j_call: TRBJ2-7; d_call: TRBD1; v_call: TRBV5-1; clone_size: few; cdr3_aa: CASSSGQLSYEQYF; cdr3_nt: TGCGCCAGCAGCTCGGGACAGCTCTCCTACGAGCAGTACTTC
j_call: TRBJ2-7; d_call: .; v_call: TRBV30; clone_size: .; cdr3_aa: CAWSGRDGPPPYEQYF; cdr3_nt: TGTGCCTGGAGTGGCCGTGATGGTCCGCCTCCATACGAGCAGTACTTC
j_call: TRBJ1-1; d_call: .; v_call: TRBV12-3/TRBV12-4; clone_size: .; cdr3_aa: CASSPLMANTEAFF; cdr3_nt: TGTGCCAGCAGTCCGCTGATGGCTAACACTGAAGCTTTCTTT
j_call: TRBJ2-7; d_call: .; v_call: TRBV6-2/TRBV6-3; clone_size: .; cdr3_aa: CASNSRDGRGDYEQYF; cdr3_nt: TGTGCCAGCAATTCCCGGGACGGGAGAGGAGACTACGAGCAGTACTTC
j_call: TRBJ2-2; d_call: .; v_call: TRBV4-2; clone_size: .; cdr3_aa: CASSPSYTEFTGELFF; cdr3_nt: TGTGCCAGCAGCCCTTCGTACACAGAGTTCACCGGGGAGCTGTTTTTT
j_call: TRBJ2-7; d_call: .; v_call: TRBV11-2; clone_size: .; cdr3_aa: CASSLEAPDEQYF; cdr3_nt: TGTGCCAGCAGCTTAGAAGCGCCAGACGAGCAGTACTTC
j_call: TRBJ2-1; d_call: TRBD2; v_call: TRBV5-6; clone_size: .; cdr3_aa: CASSLGLTGTSMDEQFF; cdr3_nt: TGTGCCAGCAGCTTGGGACTAACCGGGACTAGCATGGATGAGCAGTTCTTC
j_call: TRBJ2-5; d_call: TRBD2; v_call: TRBV19; clone_size: .; cdr3_aa: CASSISGLAGEETQYF; cdr3_nt: TGTGCCAGTAGTATCTCGGGACTAGCGGGGGAAGAGACCCAGTACTTC
j_call: TRBJ2-1; d_call: TRBD2; v_call: TRBV7-8; clone_size: .; cdr3_aa: CASSRTSGGDGEQFF; cdr3_nt: TGTGCCAGCAGCCGGACTAGCGGGGGGGATGGTGAGCAGTTCTTC
j_call: TRBJ1-2; d_call: TRBD1; v_call: TRBV12-3/TRBV12-4; clone_size: .; cdr3_aa: CASSLIRQGDYGYTF; cdr3_nt: TGTGCCAGCAGTCTAATTCGACAGGGGGACTATGGCTACACCTTC
j_call: TRBJ2-7; d_call: TRBD1; v_call: TRBV29-1; clone_size: .; cdr3_aa: CSVTTRTGPYEQYF; cdr3_nt: TGCAGCGTAACCACAAGGACAGGGCCCTACGAGCAGTACTTC
j_call: TRBJ1-1; d_call: TRBD1; v_call: TRBV24-1; clone_size: .; cdr3_aa: CATSGGTENTEAFF; cdr3_nt: TGTGCCACCAGTGGGGGGACAGAGAACACTGAAGCTTTCTTT
j_call: TRBJ1-2; d_call: .; v_call: TRBV9; clone_size: .; cdr3_aa: CASSVTYRTNYGYTF; cdr3_nt: TGTGCCAGCAGCGTTACCTACAGAACTAACTATGGCTACACCTTC
j_call: TRBJ2-1; d_call: .; v_call: TRBV27; clone_size: .; cdr3_aa: CASRWGYEQFF; cdr3_nt: TGTGCCAGCAGGTGGGGTTACGAGCAGTTCTTC
j_call: TRBJ2-5; d_call: .; v_call: TRBV20-1; clone_size: .; cdr3_aa: CSARLLGRGETQYF; cdr3_nt: TGCAGTGCTAGACTTCTTGGCAGGGGAGAGACCCAGTACTTC
j_call: TRBJ2-3; d_call: TRBD2; v_call: TRBV7-2; clone_size: .; cdr3_aa: CASSSLLREVRTDTQYF; cdr3_nt: TGTGCCAGCAGCTCCCTTCTGCGGGAGGTCCGCACAGATACGCAGTATTTT
j_call: TRBJ2-2; d_call: .; v_call: TRBV28; clone_size: .; cdr3_aa: CASSFPWTGDTGELFF; cdr3_nt: TGTGCCAGCAGTTTCCCCTGGACGGGAGACACCGGGGAGCTGTTTTTT
j_call: TRBJ2-2; d_call: TRBD1; v_call: TRBV9; clone_size: .; cdr3_aa: CASSLWTGPRTGELFF; cdr3_nt: TGTGCCAGCAGCTTATGGACAGGGCCTAGGACCGGGGAGCTGTTTTTT
j_call: TRBJ1-1; d_call: .; v_call: TRBV5-4; clone_size: .; cdr3_aa: CASSWGHGVTEAFF; cdr3_nt: TGTGCCAGCAGCTGGGGACATGGTGTGACTGAAGCTTTCTTT
j_call: TRBJ2-1; d_call: TRBD2; v_call: TRBV19; clone_size: .; cdr3_aa: CASSPGLAAPSYNEQFF; cdr3_nt: TGTGCCAGTAGCCCGGGACTAGCGGCTCCCTCCTACAATGAGCAGTTCTTC
j_call: TRBJ2-2; d_call: .; v_call: TRBV7-9; clone_size: once; cdr3_aa: CASSLIWAGELFF; cdr3_nt: TGTGCCAGCAGCTTGATCTGGGCCGGGGAGCTGTTTTTT
j_call: TRBJ1-1; d_call: .; v_call: TRBV6-2/TRBV6-3; clone_size: .; cdr3_aa: CASSYYPQGPNDVAFF; cdr3_nt: TGTGCCAGCAGTTACTACCCTCAGGGACCGAATGACGTGGCTTTCTTT
j_call: TRBJ1-1; d_call: .; v_call: TRBV6-1; clone_size: .; cdr3_aa: CASSEAVYEAFF; cdr3_nt: TGTGCCAGCAGTGAAGCTGTATACGAAGCTTTCTTT
j_call: TRBJ1-5; d_call: TRBD1; v_call: TRBV24-1; clone_size: .; cdr3_aa: CATSQGAEGNQPQHF; cdr3_nt: TGTGCCACCAGTCAGGGGGCCGAGGGCAATCAGCCCCAGCATTTT
j_call: TRBJ1-5; d_call: .; v_call: TRBV4-1; clone_size: .; cdr3_aa: CASSQDLEWNQPQHF; cdr3_nt: TGCGCCAGCAGCCAAGATCTCGAGTGGAATCAGCCCCAGCATTTT
j_call: TRBJ2-3; d_call: .; v_call: TRBV7-9; clone_size: .; cdr3_aa: CAAALLGRDTQYF; cdr3_nt: TGTGCCGCCGCCCTACTAGGCCGGGATACGCAGTATTTT
j_call: TRBJ2-6; d_call: .; v_call: TRBV13; clone_size: .; cdr3_aa: CASMRTGANVLTF; cdr3_nt: TGTGCCAGCATGCGGACTGGGGCCAACGTCCTGACTTTC
j_call: TRBJ2-1; d_call: .; v_call: TRBV7-9; clone_size: .; cdr3_aa: CASSLAPSSYNEQFF; cdr3_nt: TGTGCCAGCAGCTTAGCTCCGAGCTCCTACAATGAGCAGTTCTTC
j_call: TRBJ1-1; d_call: .; v_call: TRBV7-9; clone_size: once; cdr3_aa: CASTATNTEAFF; cdr3_nt: TGTGCCAGCACAGCCACAAACACTGAAGCTTTCTTT
j_call: TRBJ2-2; d_call: TRBD1; v_call: TRBV13; clone_size: .; cdr3_aa: CASSLLQGDTGELFF; cdr3_nt: TGTGCCAGCAGCTTATTACAGGGGGACACCGGGGAGCTGTTTTTT
j_call: TRBJ2-3; d_call: .; v_call: TRBV7-3; clone_size: .; cdr3_aa: CASSDPTGTSTDTQYF; cdr3_nt: TGTGCCAGCAGCGACCCGACAGGGACTAGCACAGATACGCAGTATTTT
j_call: TRBJ2-1; d_call: .; v_call: TRBV7-9; clone_size: .; cdr3_aa: CASSLGDLYEQFF; cdr3_nt: TGTGCCAGCAGCTTAGGGGATTTATATGAGCAGTTCTTC
j_call: TRBJ1-2; d_call: TRBD1; v_call: TRBV7-9; clone_size: .; cdr3_aa: CASSKQGARGYTF; cdr3_nt: TGTGCCAGCAGCAAGCAGGGGGCGAGGGGCTACACCTTC
j_call: TRBJ1-1; d_call: .; v_call: TRBV19; clone_size: .; cdr3_aa: CASSMEVNTEAFF; cdr3_nt: TGTGCCAGTAGTATGGAGGTAAACACTGAAGCTTTCTTT
j_call: TRBJ1-1; d_call: .; v_call: TRBV6-6; clone_size: .; cdr3_aa: CASEDLGGTEAFF; cdr3_nt: TGTGCCAGCGAGGATTTAGGGGGCACTGAAGCTTTCTTT
j_call: TRBJ2-5; d_call: .; v_call: TRBV4-1; clone_size: .; cdr3_aa: CASSRTTGFEETQYF; cdr3_nt: TGCGCCAGCAGCCGCACTACAGGGTTTGAAGAGACCCAGTACTTC
j_call: TRBJ1-4; d_call: TRBD1; v_call: TRBV5-1; clone_size: once; cdr3_aa: CASSARQGASEKLFF; cdr3_nt: TGCGCCAGCAGCGCCCGACAGGGGGCGAGTGAAAAACTGTTTTTT
j_call: TRBJ1-1; d_call: .; v_call: TRBV19; clone_size: .; cdr3_aa: CASWGIEVFF; cdr3_nt: TGTGCCAGCTGGGGAATCGAAGTTTTCTTT
j_call: TRBJ2-1; d_call: .; v_call: TRBV2; clone_size: .; cdr3_aa: CASSERGVSSYNEQFF; cdr3_nt: TGTGCCAGCAGTGAACGGGGAGTAAGCTCCTACAATGAGCAGTTCTTC
j_call: TRBJ2-6; d_call: .; v_call: TRBV7-9; clone_size: .; cdr3_aa: CASSPTQSSGANVLTF; cdr3_nt: TGTGCCAGCAGCCCCACACAGAGCTCTGGGGCCAACGTCCTGACTTTC
j_call: TRBJ1-6; d_call: .; v_call: TRBV7-8; clone_size: .; cdr3_aa: CASSPHTSSYNSPLHF; cdr3_nt: TGTGCCAGCAGCCCCCATACTAGCTCCTATAATTCACCCCTCCACTTT
j_call: TRBJ1-1; d_call: TRBD1; v_call: TRBV30; clone_size: .; cdr3_aa: CAWRRGQGVSEAFF; cdr3_nt: TGTGCCTGGAGAAGAGGGCAGGGGGTATCTGAAGCTTTCTTT
j_call: TRBJ1-4; d_call: TRBD1; v_call: TRBV5-5; clone_size: .; cdr3_aa: CASSLGTGYEKLFF; cdr3_nt: TGTGCCAGCAGCCTCGGGACAGGGTACGAAAAACTGTTTTTT
j_call: TRBJ1-1; d_call: TRBD1; v_call: TRBV6-5; clone_size: .; cdr3_aa: CASSTGASTEAFF; cdr3_nt: TGTGCCAGCAGCACAGGGGCGTCCACTGAAGCTTTCTTT
j_call: TRBJ1-5; d_call: .; v_call: TRBV9; clone_size: .; cdr3_aa: CASSAGTAYQPQHF; cdr3_nt: TGTGCCAGCAGCGCAGGGACTGCCTATCAGCCCCAGCATTTT